The entry that follows covers one TCR beta chain sequence. Exclusions: uncontrolled infection, other autoimmune disease, pregnancy, lactation. The data are from a study of T cells in Graves' hyperthyroidism and ophthalmopathy. TCR beta CDR3 sequences were amplified from RNA transcripts. HTBI primers drove first-round RT-PCR of the TCR CDR3. Each CDR3 protein is one row after TCRdb ran MiXCR on the multiplex PCR reads. This table has 200,000 to 250,000 distinct CDR3 sequences, more than 15% appearing once. Germline V CDR1 and CDR2: LGHNA, YSLEER. CDR3 length: 17 amino acids. V was cut by 0 bases and J by 0 bases, with 12 bases left in between.

The sample comprised blood. This chain connects TRBV4-3 to TRBJ1-3; the D is unclear. This clonotype was obtained from a man over 45 with Graves' hyperthyroidism. Here the CDR3 reads CASSQDPLWSSGNTIYF. The CDR3 DNA follows: TGCGCCAGCAGCCAAGACCCCCTCTGGAGCTCTGGAAACACCATATATTTT.